These 19 T cell receptor beta chains were sequenced from one sample in a study of blood T cell repertoires in COVID-19. Clones were read by immunoSEQ multiplex PCR, and TCRdb kept only the in-frame ones, dropping some. The table has around 48,000 clones, around 86% seen once. Sequenced input: peripheral blood. The receptors derive from a man in his 60s with active or convalescent COVID-19.

This chain uses TRBV4-1 with TRBJ1-3; D remains ambiguous. In germline, CDR1 is MGHRA, CDR2 YSYEKL. The CDR3 runs to 16 residues. V lost 3 bases to trimming and J lost 2 bases, with 14 bases between them. The chain's CDR3 is CASSQSFYSTGNTIYF. CDR3 sequence (DNA): TGCGCCAGCAGCCAGTCCTTTTACAGCACTGGAAACACCATATATTTT.

V usage is TRBV27 and J usage is TRBJ2-1, with D tentatively TRBD1 (6 bases). The ends were cut back, 4 bases at V and 1 base at J, with 11 bases in the middle. CDR3 size: 15 residues. Germline loops: CDR1 MNHEY, CDR2 SMNVEV (reference sequence). The DNA for the CDR3 is TGTGCCAGCAGTTATACAGGGCCTTCCTACAATGAGCAGTTCTTC. Encoded protein: CASSYTGPSYNEQFF.

The chain combines TRBV7-3 with TRBJ2-5, with TRBD1 identical over 8 bases. The J segment lost 5 bases and the V segment lost 4 bases, leaving 6 bases of the junction unmatched. CDR1 and CDR2 (germline): SGHTA, FQGTGA. The length of the CDR3 is 14 residues. The CDR3 region is CASSSQGAGETQYF. In nucleotides, the CDR3 is TGTGCCAGCAGCTCCCAGGGGGCCGGGGAGACCCAGTACTTC. The full variable domain, its missing parts supplied by reference TRBV7-3 and TRBJ2-5, is GAGVSQTPSNKVTEKGKYVELRCDPISGHTALYWYRQSLGQGPEFLIYFQGTGAADDSGLPNDRFFAVRPEGSVSTLKIQRTERGDSAVYLCASSSQGAGETQYFGPGTRLLVL.

The J gene is TRBJ1-1, the V gene TRBV5-5; 7 bases fit TRBD1. V lost 4 bases and J lost 0; bases outside the gene matches: 6. CDR3 length: 15 amino acids. Germline values: CDR1 SGHKS, CDR2 YYEKEE (reference sequence). The CDR3 loop reads CASSSLTGVNTEAFF. CDR3 bases: TGTGCCAGCAGCAGCCTTACAGGGGTGAACACTGAAGCTTTCTTT. Full variable domain (remainder filled in from reference TRBV5-5 and TRBJ1-1): DAGVTQSPTHLIKTRGQQVTLRCSPISGHKSVSWYQQVLGQGPQFIFQYYEKEERGRGNFPDRFSARQFPNYSSELNVNALLLGDSALYLCASSSLTGVNTEAFFGQGTRLTVV.

This clone was picked up one time. V is TRBV5-1 and J is TRBJ2-5; 9 nucleotides line up with TRBD2. The CDR3 runs to 15 residues. CDR1 is SGHRS and CDR2 is YFSETQ in the germline V gene. J gave up 3 bases and V 4 bases, and 7 bases lay outside the gene matches. Written as DNA, the CDR3 is TGCGCCAGCAGCGACGGGACTAGCCCGGAAGAGACCCAGTACTTC. Residues: CASSDGTSPEETQYF.

The chain joins TRBV7-9 to TRBJ1-6; D is perhaps TRBD1 (5 bases). Between the trimmed V and J ends, which lost 4 bases and 0 bases, there was a span of 13 bases. The CDR3 length is 17 residues. Germline-derived CDR1 and CDR2 are SEHNR and FQNEAQ (reference sequence). CDR3 sequence (DNA): TGTGCCAGCAGCTCAGGAGACGGGGGCTCCTATAATTCACCCCTCCACTTT. The encoded protein is CASSSGDGGSYNSPLHF. The entire variable domain, with the rest obtained from reference TRBV7-9 and TRBJ1-6, is as follows: DTGVSQNPRHKITKRGQNVTFRCDPISEHNRLYWYRQTLGQGPEFLTYFQNEAQLEKSRLLSDRFSAERPKGSFSTLEIQRTEQGDSAMYLCASSSGDGGSYNSPLHFGNGTRLTVT.

The CDR3 loop is CASRRSGASDTQYF. The DNA for the CDR3 is TGTGCCAGCAGGCGTAGCGGGGCCTCAGATACGCAGTATTTT. This sequence joins TRBV5-4 and TRBJ2-3, with 8 bases that match TRBD2. Germline CDR1 reads SGHNT; CDR2 reads YYREEE (reference sequence). The CDR3 runs 14 residues. V lost 5 bases, J lost 4 bases, and 6 bases stayed unmatched.

The chain has TRBV28 and TRBJ2-1; 8 bases fit TRBD1. V lost 5 bases, J lost 7 bases, and 7 bases stayed unmatched. The CDR3 sequence is 14 residues long. Germline-derived CDR1 and CDR2 are MDHEN and SYDVKM. This CDR3 is CASSPTDRENEQFF. CDR3 nucleotides: TGTGCCAGCAGTCCGACGGACAGGGAGAATGAGCAGTTCTTC.

The chain uses TRBV3-1 (or the pseudogene TRBV3-2) and TRBJ2-1; 9 nucleotides agree with TRBD1. V lost 2 bases, J lost 9 bases, and 5 bases stayed unmatched. The CDR3 loop spans 14 amino acids. CDR1 is LGHDT and CDR2 is YNNKEL in the germline V gene (reference sequence). In DNA form, the CDR3 reads TGTGCCAGCAGCCAAATGACAGGGGGGATTGAGCAGTTCTTC. The encoded protein is CASSQMTGGIEQFF.

This sequence joins TRBV6-1 and TRBJ2-5, with TRBD1 matching over 7 bases. The CDR3 is made up of 17 amino acids. The J segment lost 2 bases and the V segment lost 2 bases, leaving 11 bases of the junction unmatched. Germline V gene lookup returns CDR1 MNHNS and CDR2 SASEGT. For the CDR3, the DNA is TGTGCCAGCAGTGAATTCAAGGCAGGGGGATGGCAAGAGACCCAGTACTTC. It specifies CASSEFKAGGWQETQYF.

This rearrangement joins TRBV10-3 to TRBJ2-5; a weak D match, TRBD2 (6 bases). The V and J ends lost 8 bases and 3 bases respectively, with 13 bases between them. CDR1 is ENHRY, CDR2 SYGVKD, per germline. The CDR3 sequence is 13 residues long. In nucleotides, the CDR3 is TGTGCCATCCGCCCGGGGGAAGAAGAGACCCAGTACTTC. This translates into CAIRPGEEETQYF.

This chain joins TRBV5-1 and TRBJ2-3; TRBD2 matches at 13 bases. Germline lookup yields CDR1 SGHRS and CDR2 YFSETQ. The CDR3 sequence is 18 residues long. V gave up 2 bases and J gave up 0 bases; unmatched junction bases: 6. This chain's CDR3 is CASSFARTSGGSTDTQYF. For the CDR3, the DNA is TGCGCCAGCAGCTTCGCCCGGACTAGCGGGGGAAGCACAGATACGCAGTATTTT. Full variable domain (rest looked up from reference TRBV5-1 and TRBJ2-3): KAGVTQTPRYLIKTRGQQVTLSCSPISGHRSVSWYQQTPGQGLQFLFEYFSETQRNKGNFPGRFSGRQFSNSRSEMNVSTLELGDSALYLCASSFARTSGGSTDTQYFGPGTRLTVL.

The V gene is TRBV5-1, the J gene TRBJ2-3; D is unresolved. CDR3 length equals 14 residues. CDR1 and CDR2 (germline): SGHRS, YFSETQ. The V and J ends lost 0 bases and 1 base respectively, with 6 bases between them. The CDR3 reads CASSLDSRTDTQYF. The CDR3 coding sequence is TGCGCCAGCAGCTTGGACAGCCGCACAGATACGCAGTATTTT.

The chain combines TRBV10-3 with TRBJ2-5; D unresolved. V lost 2 bases to trimming and J lost 3 bases, with 7 bases between them. The CDR3 extends over 13 amino acids. The germline V gene encodes CDR1 ENHRY and CDR2 SYGVKD. The CDR3 bases are TGTGCCATCAGTGAGGCTAGTGAAGAGACCCAGTACTTC. This sequence encodes CAISEASEETQYF.

The V call is TRBV19, the J call TRBJ2-7, with D possibly being TRBD1 (6 bases). The CDR3 has 12 amino acids. Trimming cost V 8 bases and J 5 bases, with 13 bases left between them. Germline CDR1 is LNHDA and CDR2 is SQIVND (reference sequence). DNA of the CDR3: TGTGCCAGTCGGGGCAGGGGCGACGAGCAGTACTTC. This sequence encodes CASRGRGDEQYF.

This sequence joins TRBV7-9 and TRBJ1-4; TRBD1 might be the D (6 bases). The V gene lost 10 bases and the J gene lost 6 bases, with 18 bases spanning the gap. In germline, CDR1 is SEHNR, CDR2 FQNEAQ (reference sequence). This CDR3 spans 14 amino acids. CDR3 DNA: TGTGCCACTACCGGACAGTATGAGGATGAAAAACTGTTTTTT. Its translation: CATTGQYEDEKLFF.

J is TRBJ1-2 and V is TRBV7-2; D remains unclear. Germline assignment: CDR1 SGHTA and CDR2 FQGNSA. V was shortened by 5 bases and J by 2 bases, with 6 bases between the two germline ends. The CDR3 spans 12 residues. The CDR3 loop reads CASSLSNYGYTF. The CDR3 DNA reads as TGTGCCAGCAGCCTCTCGAACTATGGCTACACCTTC.

The chain joins TRBV4-1 to TRBJ2-1; 8 bases agree with TRBD2. With 4 bases clipped from V and 7 bases from J, the junction kept 12 bases outside the gene matches. The CDR3 totals 16 residues. The germline V gene encodes CDR1 MGHRA and CDR2 YSYEKL. CDR3: CASSRGPGTRFNEQFF. Here the CDR3 DNA reads TGCGCCAGCAGCCGGGGACCCGGGACTAGGTTTAATGAGCAGTTCTTC.

DNA of the CDR3: TGTGCCAGTAGTATCCGACAGGAAGATGAAAAACTGTTTTTT. This sequence encodes CASSIRQEDEKLFF. This chain connects TRBV19 to TRBJ1-4, with TRBD1 as a possible D gene (6 bases). The CDR3 runs to 14 residues. The germline V gene encodes CDR1 LNHDA and CDR2 SQIVND (reference sequence). V was shortened by 3 bases and J by 6 bases, with 11 bases between the two germline ends. Combining the CDR3 with reference TRBV19 and TRBJ1-4 gives the whole variable domain DGGITQSPKYLFRKEGQNVTLSCEQNLNHDAMYWYRQDPGQGLRLIYYSQIVNDFQKGDIAEGYSVSREKKESFPLTVTSAQKNPTAFYLCASSIRQEDEKLFFGSGTQLSVL.